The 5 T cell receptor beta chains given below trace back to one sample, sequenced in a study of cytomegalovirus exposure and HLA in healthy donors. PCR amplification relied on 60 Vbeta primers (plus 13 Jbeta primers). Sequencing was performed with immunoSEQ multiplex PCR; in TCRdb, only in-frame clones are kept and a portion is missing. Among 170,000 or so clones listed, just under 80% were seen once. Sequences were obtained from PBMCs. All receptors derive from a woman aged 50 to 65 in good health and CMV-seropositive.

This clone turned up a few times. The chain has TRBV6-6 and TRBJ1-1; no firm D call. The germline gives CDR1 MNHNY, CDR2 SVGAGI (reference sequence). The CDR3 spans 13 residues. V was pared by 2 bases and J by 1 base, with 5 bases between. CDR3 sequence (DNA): TGTGCCAGCAGTTACGGGAGGAACACTGAAGCTTTCTTT. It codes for CASSYGRNTEAFF.

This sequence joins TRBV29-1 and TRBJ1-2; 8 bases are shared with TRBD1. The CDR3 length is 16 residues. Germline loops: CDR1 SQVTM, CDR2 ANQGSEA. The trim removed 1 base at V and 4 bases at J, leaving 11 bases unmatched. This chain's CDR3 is CSVEGSQPGGLYGYTF. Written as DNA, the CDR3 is TGCAGCGTTGAAGGTAGTCAGCCAGGGGGCCTCTATGGCTACACCTTC.

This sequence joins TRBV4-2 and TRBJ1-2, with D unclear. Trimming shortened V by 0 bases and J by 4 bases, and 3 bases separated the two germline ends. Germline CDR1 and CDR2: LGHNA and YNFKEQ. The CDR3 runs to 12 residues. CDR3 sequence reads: CASSQDIYGYTF. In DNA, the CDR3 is TGTGCCAGCAGCCAAGATATCTATGGCTACACCTTC.

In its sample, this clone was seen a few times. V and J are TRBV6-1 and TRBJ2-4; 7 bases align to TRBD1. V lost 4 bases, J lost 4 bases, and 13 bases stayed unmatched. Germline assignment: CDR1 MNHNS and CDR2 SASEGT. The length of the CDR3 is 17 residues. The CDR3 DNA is TGTGCCAGCAGTGCAGGGAACCCGGGACAGACAAAAAACATTCAGTACTTC. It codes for CASSAGNPGQTKNIQYF.

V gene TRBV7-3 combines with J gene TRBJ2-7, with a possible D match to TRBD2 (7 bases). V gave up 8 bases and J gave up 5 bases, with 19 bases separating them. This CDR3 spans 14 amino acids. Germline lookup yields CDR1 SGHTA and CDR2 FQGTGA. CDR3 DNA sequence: TGTGCCAGCGCCAGGGGAGGGTTCGAAAACGAGCAGTACTTC. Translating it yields CASARGGFENEQYF.